This T cell receptor (beta chain) was obtained from a study of blood T cell repertoires in COVID-19. Study summary: Collection of acute and convalescent COVID-19 samples took place in the United States, Italy and Spain. PBMCs, B-cell-depleted T cells, or T cells provided the cDNA or gDNA that made up the material.

Original analysis: Counts of nucleated cells, estimated from reference gene primer amplification, were obtained. TCRdb's copy holds only in-frame clones and misses some; the assay was immunoSEQ multiplex PCR. Clonal size and the V and J genes are those of that table, whereas D and trimming came from the DNA. The data show some 99,000 clones, about 81% seen once. The CDR3 length is 19 residues. The germline V gene has CDR1 LGHDT and CDR2 YNNKEL (reference sequence). Germline trimming cut 0 bases from V and 2 bases from J; bases unmatched to any gene: 10. The sequenced sample was peripheral blood. The chain uses TRBV3-1 (or the pseudogene TRBV3-2) and TRBJ1-2; TRBD1 aligns across 12 bases. The source of this sequence is a man between 65 and 85 years old with acute or convalescent COVID-19. This CDR3 is CASSQDRPGQGAQNYGYTF. The CDR3 DNA follows: TGTGCCAGCAGCCAAGATCGCCCGGGACAGGGGGCACAGAACTATGGCTACACCTTC.